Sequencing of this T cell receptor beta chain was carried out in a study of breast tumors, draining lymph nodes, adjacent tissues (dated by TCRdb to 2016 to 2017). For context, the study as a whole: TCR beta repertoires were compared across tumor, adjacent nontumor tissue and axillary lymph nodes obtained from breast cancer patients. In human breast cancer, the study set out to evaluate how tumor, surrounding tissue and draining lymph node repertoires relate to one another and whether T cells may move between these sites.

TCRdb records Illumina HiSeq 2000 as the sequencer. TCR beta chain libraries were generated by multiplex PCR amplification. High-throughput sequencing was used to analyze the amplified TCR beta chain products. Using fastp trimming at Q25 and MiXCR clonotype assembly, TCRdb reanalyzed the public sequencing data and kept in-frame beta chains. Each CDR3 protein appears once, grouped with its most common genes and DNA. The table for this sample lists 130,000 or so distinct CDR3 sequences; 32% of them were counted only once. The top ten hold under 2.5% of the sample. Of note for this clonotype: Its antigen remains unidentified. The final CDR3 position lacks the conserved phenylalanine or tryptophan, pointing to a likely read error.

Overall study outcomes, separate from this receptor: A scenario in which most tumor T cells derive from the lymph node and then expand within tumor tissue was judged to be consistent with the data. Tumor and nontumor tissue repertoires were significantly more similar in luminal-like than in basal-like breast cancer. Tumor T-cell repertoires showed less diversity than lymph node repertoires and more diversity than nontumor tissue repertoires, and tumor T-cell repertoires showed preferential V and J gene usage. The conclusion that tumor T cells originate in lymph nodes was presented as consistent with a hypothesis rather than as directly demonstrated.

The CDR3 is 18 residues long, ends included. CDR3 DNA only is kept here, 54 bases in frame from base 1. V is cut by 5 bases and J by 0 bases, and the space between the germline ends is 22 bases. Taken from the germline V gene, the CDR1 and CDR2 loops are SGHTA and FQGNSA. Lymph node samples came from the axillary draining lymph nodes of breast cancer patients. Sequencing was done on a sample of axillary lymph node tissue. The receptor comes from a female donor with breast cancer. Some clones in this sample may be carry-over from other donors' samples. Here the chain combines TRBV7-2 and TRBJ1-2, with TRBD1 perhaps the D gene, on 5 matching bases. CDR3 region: CASSTTYGTVRPNYGYTP. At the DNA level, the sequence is TGTGCCAGCAGCACCACATACGGGACGGTCCGACCTAACTATGGCTACACCCCC.